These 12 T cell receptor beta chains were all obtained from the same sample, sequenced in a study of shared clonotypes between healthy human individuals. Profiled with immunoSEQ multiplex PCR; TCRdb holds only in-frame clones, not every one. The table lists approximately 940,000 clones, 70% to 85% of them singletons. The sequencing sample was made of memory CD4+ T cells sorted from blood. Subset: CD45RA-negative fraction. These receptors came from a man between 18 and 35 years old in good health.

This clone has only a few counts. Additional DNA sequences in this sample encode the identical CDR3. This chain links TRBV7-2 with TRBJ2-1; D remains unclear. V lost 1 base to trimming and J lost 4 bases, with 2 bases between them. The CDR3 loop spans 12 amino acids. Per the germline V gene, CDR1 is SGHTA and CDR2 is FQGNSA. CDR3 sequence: CASSLGYNEQFF. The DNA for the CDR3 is TGTGCCAGCAGCTTAGGGTACAATGAGCAGTTCTTC.

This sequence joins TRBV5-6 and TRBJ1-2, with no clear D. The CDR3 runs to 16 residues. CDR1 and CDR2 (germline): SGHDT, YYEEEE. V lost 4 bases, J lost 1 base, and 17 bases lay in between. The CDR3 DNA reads TGTGCCAGCAGCCACGCAAGGACGGGGTTTAACTATGGCTACACCTTC. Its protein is CASSHARTGFNYGYTF.

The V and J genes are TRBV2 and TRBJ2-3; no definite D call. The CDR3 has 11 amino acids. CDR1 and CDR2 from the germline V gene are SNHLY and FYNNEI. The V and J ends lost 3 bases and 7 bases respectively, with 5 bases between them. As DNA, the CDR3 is TGTGCCAGCAGTGATGGGTATACGCAGTATTTT. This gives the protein CASSDGYTQYF.

The CDR3 DNA reads TGTGCCAGTAGTATAGTTGGCGGAGGTAGCTCCTACAATGAGCAGTTCTTC. As protein: CASSIVGGGSSYNEQFF. V gene TRBV19 combines with J gene TRBJ2-1, with D tentatively TRBD2 (5 bases). Deletions cut 1 base from V and 0 bases from J, with 13 bases between. This CDR3 has 17 amino acids. Germline CDR1 LNHDA, CDR2 SQIVND (reference sequence).

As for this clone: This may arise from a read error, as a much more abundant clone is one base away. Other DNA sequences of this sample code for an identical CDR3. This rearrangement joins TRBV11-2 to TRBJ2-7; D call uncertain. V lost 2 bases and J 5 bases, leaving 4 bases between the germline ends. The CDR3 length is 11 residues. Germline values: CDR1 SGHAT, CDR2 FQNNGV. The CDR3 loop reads CASSLLHEQYF. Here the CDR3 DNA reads TGTGCCAGCAGCTTACTTCACGAGCAGTACTTC.

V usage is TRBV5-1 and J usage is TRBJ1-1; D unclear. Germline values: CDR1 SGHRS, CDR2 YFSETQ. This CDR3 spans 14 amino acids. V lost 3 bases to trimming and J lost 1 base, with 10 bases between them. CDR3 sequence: CASSSGPSNTEAFF. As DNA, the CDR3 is TGCGCCAGCAGCTCCGGACCGTCGAACACTGAAGCTTTCTTT.

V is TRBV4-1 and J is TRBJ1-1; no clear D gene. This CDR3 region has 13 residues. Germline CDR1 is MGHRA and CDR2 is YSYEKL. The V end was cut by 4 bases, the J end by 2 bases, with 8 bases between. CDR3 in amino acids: CASSPAINTEAFF. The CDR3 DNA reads TGCGCCAGCAGCCCTGCAATAAACACTGAAGCTTTCTTT.

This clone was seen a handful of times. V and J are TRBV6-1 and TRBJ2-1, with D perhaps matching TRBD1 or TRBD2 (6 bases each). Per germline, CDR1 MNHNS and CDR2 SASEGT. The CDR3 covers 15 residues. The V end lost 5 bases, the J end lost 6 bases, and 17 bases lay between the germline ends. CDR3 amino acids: CASSKYEGGSNEQFF. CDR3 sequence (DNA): TGTGCCAGCAGTAAATATGAGGGGGGAAGCAATGAGCAGTTCTTC.

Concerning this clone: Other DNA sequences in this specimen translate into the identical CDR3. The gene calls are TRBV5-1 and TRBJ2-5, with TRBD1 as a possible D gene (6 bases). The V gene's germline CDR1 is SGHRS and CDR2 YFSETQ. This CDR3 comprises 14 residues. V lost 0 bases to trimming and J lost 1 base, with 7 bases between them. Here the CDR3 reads CASSLGGPQETQYF. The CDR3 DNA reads TGCGCCAGCAGCTTGGGGGGGCCCCAAGAGACCCAGTACTTC.

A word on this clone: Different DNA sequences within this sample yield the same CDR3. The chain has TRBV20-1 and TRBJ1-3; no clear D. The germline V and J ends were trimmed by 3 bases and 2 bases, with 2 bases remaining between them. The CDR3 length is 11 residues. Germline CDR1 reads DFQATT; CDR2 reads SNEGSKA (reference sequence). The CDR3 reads CSARAGNTIYF. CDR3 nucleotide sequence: TGCAGTGCTAGGGCTGGAAACACCATATATTTT.

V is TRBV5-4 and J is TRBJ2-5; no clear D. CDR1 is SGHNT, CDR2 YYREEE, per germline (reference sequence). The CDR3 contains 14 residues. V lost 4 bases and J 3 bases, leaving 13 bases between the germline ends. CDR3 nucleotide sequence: TGTGCCAGCAGCCCGTTAGCTAGAGAAGAGACCCAGTACTTC. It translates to CASSPLAREETQYF.

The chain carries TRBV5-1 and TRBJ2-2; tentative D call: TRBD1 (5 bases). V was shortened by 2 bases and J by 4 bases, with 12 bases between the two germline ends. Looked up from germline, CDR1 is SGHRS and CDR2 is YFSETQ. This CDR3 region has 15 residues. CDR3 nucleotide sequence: TGCGCCAGCAGCTTTTTAGACAGTAGCACCGGGGAGCTGTTTTTT. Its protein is CASSFLDSSTGELFF.